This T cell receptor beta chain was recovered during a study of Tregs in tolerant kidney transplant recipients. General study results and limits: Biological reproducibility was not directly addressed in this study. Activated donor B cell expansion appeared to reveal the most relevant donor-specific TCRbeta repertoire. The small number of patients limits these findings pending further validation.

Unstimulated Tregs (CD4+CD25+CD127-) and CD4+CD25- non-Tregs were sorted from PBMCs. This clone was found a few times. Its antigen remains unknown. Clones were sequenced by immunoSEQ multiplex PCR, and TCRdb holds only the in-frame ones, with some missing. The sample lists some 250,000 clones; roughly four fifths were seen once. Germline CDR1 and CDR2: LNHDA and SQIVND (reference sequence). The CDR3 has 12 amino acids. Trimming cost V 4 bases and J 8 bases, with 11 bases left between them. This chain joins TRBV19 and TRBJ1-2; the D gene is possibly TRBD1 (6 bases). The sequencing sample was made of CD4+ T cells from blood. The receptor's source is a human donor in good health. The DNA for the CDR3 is TGTGCCAGTAGTACGGACAGACCGGGCTACACCTTC. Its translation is CASSTDRPGYTF.